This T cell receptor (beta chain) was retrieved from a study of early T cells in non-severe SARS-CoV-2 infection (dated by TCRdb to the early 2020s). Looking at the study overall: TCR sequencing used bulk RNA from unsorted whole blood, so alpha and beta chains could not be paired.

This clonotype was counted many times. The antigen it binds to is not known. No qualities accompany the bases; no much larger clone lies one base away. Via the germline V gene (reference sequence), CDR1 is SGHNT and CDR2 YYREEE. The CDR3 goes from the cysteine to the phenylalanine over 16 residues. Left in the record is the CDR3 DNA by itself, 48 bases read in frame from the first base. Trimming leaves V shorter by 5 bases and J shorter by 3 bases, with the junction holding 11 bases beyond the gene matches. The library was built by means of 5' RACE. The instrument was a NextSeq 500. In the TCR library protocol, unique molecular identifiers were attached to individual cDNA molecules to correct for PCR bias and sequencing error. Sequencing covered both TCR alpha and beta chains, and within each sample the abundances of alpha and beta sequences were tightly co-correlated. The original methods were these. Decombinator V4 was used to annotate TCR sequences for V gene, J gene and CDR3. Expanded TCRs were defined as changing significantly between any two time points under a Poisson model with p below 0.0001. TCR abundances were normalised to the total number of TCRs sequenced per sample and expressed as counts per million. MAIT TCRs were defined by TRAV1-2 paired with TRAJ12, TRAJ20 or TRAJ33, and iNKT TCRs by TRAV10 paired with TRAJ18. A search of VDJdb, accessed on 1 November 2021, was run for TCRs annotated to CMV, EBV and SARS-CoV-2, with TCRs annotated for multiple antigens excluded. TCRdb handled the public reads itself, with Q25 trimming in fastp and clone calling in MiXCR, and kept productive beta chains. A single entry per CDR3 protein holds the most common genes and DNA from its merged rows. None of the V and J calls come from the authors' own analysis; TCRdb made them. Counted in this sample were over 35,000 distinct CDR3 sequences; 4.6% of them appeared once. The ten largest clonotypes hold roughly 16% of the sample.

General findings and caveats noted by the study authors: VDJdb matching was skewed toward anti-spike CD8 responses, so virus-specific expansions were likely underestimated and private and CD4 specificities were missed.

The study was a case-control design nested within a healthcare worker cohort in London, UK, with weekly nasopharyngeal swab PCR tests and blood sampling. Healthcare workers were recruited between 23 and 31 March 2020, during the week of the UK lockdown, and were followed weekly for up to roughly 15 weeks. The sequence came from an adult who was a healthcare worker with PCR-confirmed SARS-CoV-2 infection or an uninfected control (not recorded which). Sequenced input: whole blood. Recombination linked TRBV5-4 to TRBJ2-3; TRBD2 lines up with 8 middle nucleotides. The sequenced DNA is TGTGCCAGCAGACCCGGGGGTAGCGGGACGACAGATACGCAGTATTTT. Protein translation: CASRPGGSGTTDTQYF.